The 6 T cell receptor beta chains reported below all come from one sample, sequenced in a study of blood T cell repertoires in COVID-19. The table came from immunoSEQ multiplex PCR; TCRdb's copy has only in-frame clones and leaves some out. The sample lists around 190,000 clones; about 88% were seen once. Sequences were obtained from peripheral blood. The receptors were gathered from a man aged 18 to 30 who had recovered from COVID-19.

The gene calls are TRBV19 and TRBJ2-3; tentatively, D is TRBD2 (5 bases). Germline loops: CDR1 LNHDA, CDR2 SQIVND (reference sequence). CDR3 length equals 15 residues. V lost 7 bases to trimming and J lost 3 bases, with 17 bases between them. For the CDR3, the DNA is TGTGCCAGTATGGAAGACGGACGGACTACAGATACGCAGTATTTT. This sequence encodes CASMEDGRTTDTQYF.

The CDR3 here is CASSLLGLGHNEQFF. The CDR3 DNA sequence: TGCGCCAGCAGCTTACTGGGACTAGGCCACAATGAGCAGTTCTTC. This chain uses TRBV5-1 with TRBJ2-1, with 8 bases lining up with TRBD2. The CDR3 runs to 15 residues. CDR1 SGHRS and CDR2 YFSETQ come from the germline V gene. V shed 2 bases and J 5 bases; nucleotides not matched to a gene: 6.

This sequence joins TRBV7-8 and TRBJ2-7; D not resolved. The CDR3 covers 13 residues. CDR1 is SGHVS, CDR2 FQNEAQ, per germline. The V and J ends lost 1 base and 7 bases respectively, with 11 bases between them. CDR3 DNA: TGTGCCAGCAGCTTAGAGACGTTGAGGGAGCAGTACTTC. Residues: CASSLETLREQYF.

The V gene is TRBV28, the J gene TRBJ1-5, with D perhaps TRBD1 (6 bases). V was clipped by 4 bases and J by 0 bases, with 19 bases between them. CDR3 length equals 18 residues. Germline CDR1 and CDR2: MDHEN and SYDVKM. CDR3 nucleotides: TGTGCCAGCAGTTACTCCGACAGGACCCGATATAGCAATCAGCCCCAGCATTTT. Translating gives CASSYSDRTRYSNQPQHF. Full variable domain (missing parts from reference TRBV28 and TRBJ1-5): DVKVTQSSRYLVKRTGEKVFLECVQDMDHENMFWYRQDPGLGLRLIYFSYDVKMKEKGDIPEGYSVSREKKERFSLILESASTNQTSMYLCASSYSDRTRYSNQPQHFGDGTRLSIL.

This chain connects TRBV5-1 to TRBJ2-2; 9 bases line up with TRBD1. Germline V lookup: CDR1 SGHRS, CDR2 YFSETQ. Unmatched junction bases numbered 3, after V lost 4 bases and J lost 5 bases. The CDR3 loop spans 14 amino acids. The CDR3 DNA reads TGCGCCAGCAGCCGGGGGACAGGGACCGGGGAGCTGTTTTTT. Protein product: CASSRGTGTGELFF.

The chain uses TRBV7-2 and TRBJ2-1; 9 bases are a match to TRBD2. V gave up 1 base and J gave up 7 bases; unmatched junction bases: 8. CDR1 is SGHTA and CDR2 is FQGNSA in the germline V gene. There are 16 residues in the CDR3. CDR3 loop: CASSLVLAGPKNEQFF. The CDR3 DNA sequence: TGTGCCAGCAGCTTAGTCCTAGCGGGGCCCAAGAATGAGCAGTTCTTC.